Below, one T cell receptor (beta chain) is given with its context. Assay: immunoSEQ multiplex PCR; the TCRdb copy retains only in-frame clones and omits some. The data contain a few hundred thousand clones, 70% to 90% of them singletons. The data were taken from a study of cytomegalovirus exposure and HLA in healthy donors. The germline V gene encodes CDR1 SGHVS and CDR2 FNYEAQ. This CDR3 contains 13 residues. The germline V and J ends were trimmed by 2 bases and 6 bases, with 7 bases remaining between them. The chain is built from TRBV7-6 and TRBJ2-2, with D possibly TRBD2 on 5 matching bases. The sequenced material came from PBMCs. The TCR comes from a woman younger than 35 in good health and CMV-seronegative. CDR3 residues: CASSLTGSGELFF. Here the CDR3 DNA reads TGTGCCAGCAGCTTAACGGGGTCCGGGGAGCTGTTTTTT. The full variable domain, with the rest looked up from reference TRBV7-6 and TRBJ2-2, is GAGVSQSPRYKVTKRGQDVALRCDPISGHVSLYWYRQALGQGPEFLTYFNYEAQQDKSGLPNDRFSAERPEGSISTLTIQRTEQRDSAMYRCASSLTGSGELFFGEGSRLTVL.